The source of this T cell receptor beta chain is a study of vaccination effects on CD4 cells after COVID-19. Overall study findings and caveats: Vaccine- and infection-induced clones showed marked clonal contraction late following vaccination.

Antigen-specific CD4+ T cells expanded by the ViraFEST assay with viral peptide pools were then sequenced. With about 9 days of culture completed, CD4+ T cells were isolated. Infection dated between March and December 2020, before the Alpha, Beta and Delta variants reached the United States. Wells each received approximately 2 million PBMC, cultured with approximately 9 IU/ml IL-2 and around 9.8 ug/ml peptides. The CDR3 is 15 amino acids. Germline values: CDR1 SGHNT, CDR2 YENEEA. Trimming pared 3 bases from V and 1 base from J, leaving 7 bases between. The protocol was immunoSEQ multiplex PCR, while the TCRdb copy is restricted to in-frame clones and leaves out a portion. The sample gives around 47,000 clones, approximately 70% of which show up once; 30% to 40% is in the top ten. A remark on this clone: Its antigen is as yet unknown.

Specimen: CD4+ T cells from PBMCs cultured with a peptide pool, collected before COVID-19 vaccination. The chain recombines TRBV11-3 with TRBJ2-6; tentative D call: TRBD1 (6 bases). The receptor was derived from a human donor who had a prior SARS-CoV-2 infection. The CDR3 DNA is TGTGCCAGCAGCTTCCAGGGGTCTGGGGCCAACGTCCTGACTTTC. Its protein product is CASSFQGSGANVLTF.